This T cell receptor (beta chain) derives from a study of cytomegalovirus exposure and HLA in healthy donors. CDR3 size: 15 residues. Germline loops: CDR1 SEHNR, CDR2 FQNEAQ (reference sequence). The PCR had 60 Vbeta and 13 Jbeta primers. Using immunoSEQ multiplex PCR, the repertoire was profiled, and TCRdb retains in-frame clones only, with some absent. Of some 150,000 clones listed, 79% are singletons. Turning to this clone: One end of the junction is discordant with germline, which a read error may explain.

The genes are TRBV7-9 and TRBJ2-2; a possible D gene is TRBD1 (5 bases). Material for sequencing was PBMCs. The sequence was collected from a woman in her 50s in good health and CMV-seronegative. CDR3 amino acids: CSSRQNEGVTGELFF. CDR3 coding DNA: TGTTCCAGCAGGCAAAACGAAGGGGTCACCGGGGAGCTGTTTTTT.